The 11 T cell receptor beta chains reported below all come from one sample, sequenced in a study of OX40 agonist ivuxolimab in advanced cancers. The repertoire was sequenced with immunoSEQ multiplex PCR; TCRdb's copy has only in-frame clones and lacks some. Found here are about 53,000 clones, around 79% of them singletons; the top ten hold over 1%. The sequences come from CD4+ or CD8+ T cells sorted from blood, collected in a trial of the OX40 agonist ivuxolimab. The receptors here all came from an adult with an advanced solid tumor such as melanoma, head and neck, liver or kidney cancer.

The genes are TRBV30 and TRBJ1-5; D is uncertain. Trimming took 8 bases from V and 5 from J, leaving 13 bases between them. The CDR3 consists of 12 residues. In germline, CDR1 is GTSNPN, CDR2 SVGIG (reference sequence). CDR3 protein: CAAGRPDQPQHF. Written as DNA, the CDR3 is TGTGCCGCGGGTCGGCCTGATCAGCCCCAGCATTTT.

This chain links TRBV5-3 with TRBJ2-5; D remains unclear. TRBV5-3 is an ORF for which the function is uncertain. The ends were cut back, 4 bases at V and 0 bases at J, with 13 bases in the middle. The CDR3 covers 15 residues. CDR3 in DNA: TGTGCCAGAAGCCGTACGACACGAAACCAAGAGACCCAGTACTTC. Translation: CARSRTTRNQETQYF.

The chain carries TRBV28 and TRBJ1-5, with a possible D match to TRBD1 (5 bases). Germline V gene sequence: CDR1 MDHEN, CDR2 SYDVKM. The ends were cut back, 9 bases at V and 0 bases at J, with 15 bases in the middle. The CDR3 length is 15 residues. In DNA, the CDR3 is TGTGCCAGTGTGGTGAGGGGTTTTAGCAATCAGCCCCAGCATTTT. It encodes CASVVRGFSNQPQHF.

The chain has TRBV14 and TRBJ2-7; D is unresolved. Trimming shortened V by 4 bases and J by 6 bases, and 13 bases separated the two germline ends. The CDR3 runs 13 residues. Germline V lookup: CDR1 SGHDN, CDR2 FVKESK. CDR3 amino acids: CASSPNFFSEQYF. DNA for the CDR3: TGTGCCAGCAGCCCCAATTTTTTCAGCGAGCAGTACTTC.

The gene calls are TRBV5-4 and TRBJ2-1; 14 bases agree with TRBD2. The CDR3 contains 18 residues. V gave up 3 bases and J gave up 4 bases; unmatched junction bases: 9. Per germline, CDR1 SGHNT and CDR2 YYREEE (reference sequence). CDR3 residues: CASSSPGTSGSHYNEQFF. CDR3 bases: TGTGCCAGCAGCTCTCCCGGGACTAGCGGGAGCCATTACAATGAGCAGTTCTTC.

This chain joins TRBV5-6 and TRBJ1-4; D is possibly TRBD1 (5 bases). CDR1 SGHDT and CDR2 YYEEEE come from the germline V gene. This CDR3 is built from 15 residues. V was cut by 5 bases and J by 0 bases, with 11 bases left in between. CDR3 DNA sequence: TGTGCCAGCAGTCAGGGTCTCCCAACTAATGAAAAACTGTTTTTT. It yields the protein CASSQGLPTNEKLFF.

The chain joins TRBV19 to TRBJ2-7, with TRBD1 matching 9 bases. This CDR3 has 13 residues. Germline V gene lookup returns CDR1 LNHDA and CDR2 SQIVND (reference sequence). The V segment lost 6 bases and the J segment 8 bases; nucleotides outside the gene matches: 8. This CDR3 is CASRHVTGGKQYF. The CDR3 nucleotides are TGTGCCAGTAGACACGTGACAGGGGGAAAGCAGTACTTC.

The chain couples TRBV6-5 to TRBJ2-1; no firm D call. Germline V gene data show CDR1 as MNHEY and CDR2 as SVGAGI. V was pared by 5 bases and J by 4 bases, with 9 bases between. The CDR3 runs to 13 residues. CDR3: CASSAEFYNEQFF. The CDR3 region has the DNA TGTGCCAGCAGTGCGGAGTTTTACAATGAGCAGTTCTTC.

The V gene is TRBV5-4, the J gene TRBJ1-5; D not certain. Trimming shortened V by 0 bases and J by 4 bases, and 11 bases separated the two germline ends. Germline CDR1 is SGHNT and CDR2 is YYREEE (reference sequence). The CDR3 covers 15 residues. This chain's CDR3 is CASSLAGAGNQPQHF. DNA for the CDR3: TGTGCCAGCAGCTTGGCGGGAGCTGGAAATCAGCCCCAGCATTTT.

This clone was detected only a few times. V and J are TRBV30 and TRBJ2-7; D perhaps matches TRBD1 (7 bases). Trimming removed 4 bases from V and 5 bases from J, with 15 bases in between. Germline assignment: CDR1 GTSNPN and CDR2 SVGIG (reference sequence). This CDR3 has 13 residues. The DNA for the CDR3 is TGTGCCTGGAAGCTGCAGGGGGGCCACGAGCAGTACTTC. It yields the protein CAWKLQGGHEQYF.

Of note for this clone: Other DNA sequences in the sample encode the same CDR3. The CDR3, as DNA: TGCGCCAGCAGCTTGGCACCGACGACCCAAGAGACCCAGTACTTC. Translated, it gives CASSLAPTTQETQYF. This sequence joins TRBV5-1 and TRBJ2-5; D unresolved. The CDR3 loop spans 15 amino acids. Trimming cost V 0 bases and J 1 base, with 10 bases left between them. The germline V gene encodes CDR1 SGHRS and CDR2 YFSETQ.